Below are 31 T cell receptor beta chains sequenced from a single sample in a study of blood T cells in healthy people across ages. For the second PCR, which ran for about 7 to 11 cycles, a sample-barcoded 5' primer and a J-beta primer mix were used. TCRdb reprocessed the 5' RACE reads via MiXCR and lists one record per CDR3 protein. The repertoire has around 1,900,000 distinct CDR3 sequences, roughly two fifths of them found once; the top ten carry more than 20%. Sample: blood. Receptors were obtained from a human donor in good health.

The V gene is TRBV12-3 or TRBV12-4, the J gene TRBJ1-5; no firm D call. The CDR3 has 18 residues. V lost 5 bases and J lost 5, with 25 bases in between. The CDR3 sequence: CASSPRTQLGGEDQPQHF. The CDR3 nucleotides are TGTGCCAGCAGTCCCCGCACCCAATTAGGAGGAGAGGATCAGCCCCAGCATTTT.

This clonotype was observed a few times. The chain combines TRBV29-1 with TRBJ1-2, with a weak D call TRBD1 (5 bases). Germline assignment: CDR1 SQVTM and CDR2 ANQGSEA. The CDR3 covers 14 residues. Trimming removed 7 bases at V and 2 bases at J, with 17 bases between. In DNA, the CDR3 is TGCAGCGCCCAGCGGGGGGGTAGAAACTATGGCTACACCTTC. Translating it yields CSAQRGGRNYGYTF.

The chain employs TRBV6-5 and TRBJ2-5, with 7 bases that match TRBD1. Germline V gene lookup returns CDR1 MNHEY and CDR2 SVGAGI. With 6 bases clipped from V and 2 bases from J, the junction kept 6 bases outside the gene matches. The CDR3 totals 14 residues. The CDR3 DNA is TGTGCCAGCAGGGCATTCAGGGGGCAAGAGACCCAGTACTTC. Protein sequence: CASRAFRGQETQYF.

V usage is TRBV29-1 and J usage is TRBJ2-7, with D possibly matching TRBD1 (5 bases). The germline V gene encodes CDR1 SQVTM and CDR2 ANQGSEA. The ends were cut back, 4 bases at V and 3 bases at J, with 13 bases in the middle. The CDR3 has 13 amino acids. This CDR3 is CSVAPRQFYEQYF. The CDR3 DNA sequence: TGCAGCGTTGCCCCCAGACAGTTCTACGAGCAGTACTTC.

This clonotype was seen more than once but under ten times. J is TRBJ2-1 and V is TRBV6-2 or TRBV6-3; D possibly corresponds to TRBD2 (6 bases). CDR1 is MNHEY and CDR2 is SVGEGT in the germline V gene. Trimming pared 4 bases from V and 9 bases from J, leaving 19 bases between. CDR3 size: 15 residues. The CDR3 sequence: CASSSFLAQLSEQFF. As DNA, the CDR3 is TGTGCCAGCAGTTCGTTTCTAGCGCAATTAAGTGAGCAGTTCTTC.

This rearrangement joins TRBV20-1 to TRBJ2-2; the D gene is possibly TRBD1 (6 bases). This CDR3 has 14 residues. V lost 1 base, J lost 1 base, and 7 bases lay in between. Germline loops: CDR1 DFQATT, CDR2 SNEGSKA (reference sequence). This CDR3 reads CSARGGQNTGELFF. As DNA, the CDR3 is TGCAGTGCTAGAGGGGGACAGAACACCGGGGAGCTGTTTTTT.

The chain couples TRBV25-1 to TRBJ2-1, with 8 bases fitting TRBD1. Per the germline V gene, CDR1 is MGHDK and CDR2 is SYGVNS. J was trimmed by 7 bases and V by 3 bases; bases with no gene match: 8. CDR3 length: 15 amino acids. The CDR3 region is CASSDNRGTGNEQFF. DNA for the CDR3: TGTGCCAGCAGTGACAACAGGGGGACGGGTAATGAGCAGTTCTTC.

This clonotype was seen only a few times. This chain links TRBV21-1 with TRBJ2-1; the D call in the table, TRBD2, was not verified against the DNA. TRBV21-1 is assigned pseudogene status. This CDR3 spans 13 amino acids. The CDR3 loop is CASSDWLADEQFF. In DNA form, the CDR3 reads TGTGCCAGCAGCGACTGGCTAGCGGATGAGCAGTTCTTC.

This clonotype has only one observation. This CDR3 is CAISESTGSGNTIYF. In nucleotides, the CDR3 is TGTGCCATCAGTGAGTCGACGGGCTCTGGAAACACCATATATTTT. The chain links TRBV10-3 to TRBJ1-3; the D is unclear. The germline V gene has CDR1 ENHRY and CDR2 SYGVKD. The V gene lost 0 bases and the J gene lost 0 bases, with 6 bases spanning the gap. The CDR3 consists of 15 residues.

This chain uses TRBV7-2 with TRBJ1-5, with unresolved D. V lost 2 bases to trimming and J lost 9 bases, with 8 bases between them. The CDR3 is 12 amino acids. Germline lookup yields CDR1 SGHTA and CDR2 FQGNSA. Here the CDR3 reads CASSLIGRPQHF. In DNA form, the CDR3 reads TGTGCCAGCAGCTTAATCGGACGGCCCCAGCATTTT.

The chain is built from TRBV4-1 and TRBJ1-1; tentative D call: TRBD1 (6 bases). Germline CDR1 MGHRA, CDR2 YSYEKL. Trimming took off 3 bases at V and 4 bases at J, with 12 bases between the two ends. The CDR3 runs to 14 residues. The CDR3 DNA reads TGCGCCAGCAGCCAGGCAGGGGAGGGCACTGAAGCTTTCTTT. Amino acids: CASSQAGEGTEAFF.

This sequence joins TRBV28 and TRBJ2-5, with 10 bases matching TRBD2. Germline CDR1 is MDHEN and CDR2 is SYDVKM. Trimming at V came to 6 bases and at J to 0 bases, leaving 7 bases not matched to a gene. The CDR3 sequence is 16 residues long. The CDR3 nucleotides are TGTGCCAGCAGCAGCGGGGGGGCGGGGTACCAAGAGACCCAGTACTTC. As protein: CASSSGGAGYQETQYF.

This clonotype was picked up a small number of times. The rearrangement joins TRBV24-1 to TRBJ1-1, with a weak D call TRBD1 (5 bases). This CDR3 region has 13 residues. The germline gives CDR1 KGHDR, CDR2 SFDVKD. With 8 bases removed from V and 3 bases from J, the gap between germline ends came to 12 bases. This CDR3 reads CATTRGGDTEAFF. CDR3 nucleotide sequence: TGTGCCACCACCAGAGGAGGGGACACTGAAGCTTTCTTT.

The rearrangement links TRBV4-3 to TRBJ2-5; D gene ambiguous. Deletions cut 0 bases from V and 7 bases from J, with 9 bases between. The CDR3 is 13 residues long. Germline V lookup: CDR1 LGHNA, CDR2 YSLEER. CDR3 in DNA: TGCGCCAGCAGCCAAGATTTCTTGGGGACCCAGTACTTC. Amino acid sequence: CASSQDFLGTQYF.

A few counts support this clonotype. The chain couples TRBV6-6 to TRBJ1-5; D unresolved. V was clipped by 2 bases and J by 6 bases, with 5 bases between them. Germline V gene sequence: CDR1 MNHNY, CDR2 SVGAGI (reference sequence). This CDR3 contains 12 residues. The chain's CDR3 is CASSYGVQPQHF. The DNA for the CDR3 is TGTGCCAGCAGTTACGGTGTTCAGCCCCAGCATTTT.

The chain recombines TRBV9 with TRBJ2-7, with 10 bases that match TRBD1. From germline, CDR1 is SGDLS and CDR2 YYNGEE. The CDR3 contains 19 residues. V was pared by 3 bases and J by 0 bases, with 15 bases of the junction left unmatched. CDR3 coding DNA: TGTGCCAGCAGCGCCTCCCGGGACAGGGGAGGACCCAGCTCCTACGAGCAGTACTTC. Protein sequence: CASSASRDRGGPSSYEQYF.

The chain couples TRBV4-3 to TRBJ1-2; D uncertain. The CDR3 loop spans 14 amino acids. With 0 bases removed from V and 7 bases from J, the gap between germline ends came to 12 bases. The V gene's germline CDR1 is LGHNA and CDR2 YSLEER. In DNA form, the CDR3 reads TGCGCCAGCAGCCAAGACCGGTCTATCTTTGGCTACACCTTC. It translates to CASSQDRSIFGYTF.

This clonotype was picked up one time. The rearrangement links TRBV29-1 to TRBJ2-1, with D perhaps matching TRBD2 (7 bases). In germline, CDR1 is SQVTM, CDR2 ANQGSEA. The V and J ends lost 7 bases and 9 bases respectively, with 19 bases between them. CDR3 length equals 13 residues. The DNA for the CDR3 is TGCAGCGCCAGCACCAGGGGAGGGCGTGAGCAGTTCTTC. It is translated as CSASTRGGREQFF.

This clonotype occurred once. V is TRBV29-1 and J is TRBJ2-2; D ambiguous. Trimming removed 4 bases from V and 4 bases from J, with 10 bases in between. There are 13 residues in the CDR3. Germline values: CDR1 SQVTM, CDR2 ANQGSEA. CDR3 protein: CSVGLGVTGELFF. The CDR3 DNA reads as TGCAGCGTTGGTCTTGGGGTCACCGGGGAGCTGTTTTTT.

The rearrangement links TRBV20-1 to TRBJ2-7, with D perhaps matching TRBD2 (5 bases). The CDR3 is made up of 15 amino acids. V shed 3 bases and J shed 0 bases, with 15 bases lying between them. The V gene's germline CDR1 is DFQATT and CDR2 SNEGSKA (reference sequence). The CDR3: CSARRVARDSYEQYF. DNA for the CDR3: TGCAGTGCTAGGAGGGTGGCGAGGGACTCCTACGAGCAGTACTTC.

The V gene is TRBV7-3, the J gene TRBJ2-7; D not certain. Germline V gives CDR1 SGHTA, CDR2 FQGTGA. The V end was cut by 7 bases, the J end by 5 bases, with 18 bases between. CDR3 length: 14 residues. In DNA form, the CDR3 reads TGTGCCAGCACCCTCCCCCATCGTTACCACGAGCAGTACTTC. Protein sequence: CASTLPHRYHEQYF. The whole variable domain, filled in from reference TRBV7-3 and TRBJ2-7, reads GAGVSQTPSNKVTEKGKYVELRCDPISGHTALYWYRQSLGQGPEFLIYFQGTGAADDSGLPNDRFFAVRPEGSVSTLKIQRTERGDSAVYLCASTLPHRYHEQYFGPGTRLTVT.

The V and J genes are TRBV7-2 and TRBJ1-2, with D tentatively TRBD1 (5 bases). In germline, CDR1 is SGHTA, CDR2 FQGNSA. Trimming left V 7 bases short and J 8 bases short, with 20 bases between. There are 14 residues in the CDR3. CDR3: CASNNPTPGLGYTF. In nucleotides, the CDR3 is TGTGCCAGCAACAACCCAACCCCAGGGCTAGGCTACACCTTC.

There are a few counts of this clonotype. The chain couples TRBV5-5 to TRBJ1-6, with D possibly matching TRBD1 (5 bases). This CDR3 spans 14 amino acids. The V gene lost 4 bases and the J gene lost 5 bases, with 10 bases spanning the gap. Germline CDR1 and CDR2: SGHKS and YYEKEE (reference sequence). The CDR3 reads CASSGTANNSPLHF. The DNA of the CDR3 is TGTGCCAGCAGCGGGACGGCCAATAATTCACCCCTCCACTTT.

The genes are TRBV7-2 and TRBJ2-6; D perhaps matches TRBD2 (7 bases). CDR1 is SGHTA and CDR2 is FQGNSA in the germline V gene. CDR3 size: 18 residues. V dropped 5 bases and J dropped 1 base, with 18 bases sitting between them. CDR3 sequence (DNA): TGTGCCAGCAGCCGAGGGGGGGGCGAGATTTCTGGGGCCAACGTCCTGACTTTC. This translates into CASSRGGGEISGANVLTF.

The chain links TRBV6-1 to TRBJ2-1; 8 bases agree with TRBD1. The trim removed 1 base at V and 7 bases at J, leaving 6 bases unmatched. Germline loops: CDR1 MNHNS, CDR2 SASEGT. The CDR3 sequence is 15 residues long. The CDR3 region is CASSEGTGFGNEQFF. For the CDR3, the DNA is TGTGCCAGCAGTGAAGGGACAGGGTTTGGGAATGAGCAGTTCTTC.

The CDR3 sequence: CASSQQTGGWDSPLHF. CDR3 DNA: TGTGCCAGCAGCCAACAGACAGGGGGCTGGGATTCACCCCTCCACTTT. This chain connects TRBV4-2 to TRBJ1-6; TRBD1 agrees at 10 bases. J gave up 8 bases and V 2 bases, and 6 bases lay outside the gene matches. CDR3 length: 16 amino acids. CDR1 and CDR2 (germline): LGHNA, YNFKEQ.

The chain employs TRBV15 and TRBJ1-6; no clear D. Trimming removed 6 bases from V and 0 bases from J, with 15 bases in between. The CDR3 contains 17 residues. Germline lookup yields CDR1 LNHNV and CDR2 YYDKDF (reference sequence). CDR3 DNA sequence: TGTGCCACCAGGGACGGGCAGATCAGCTCCTATAATTCACCCCTCCACTTT. Its translation is CATRDGQISSYNSPLHF.

The chain carries TRBV6-2 or TRBV6-3 and TRBJ1-1; possibly TRBD1 for D (5 bases). Trimming removed 2 bases at V and 0 bases at J, with 10 bases between. Germline CDR1 is MNHEY and CDR2 is SVGEGT. This CDR3 region has 15 residues. The CDR3 sequence is CASSYPGDLNTEAFF. The CDR3 bases are TGTGCCAGCAGTTACCCGGGGGACTTGAACACTGAAGCTTTCTTT.

The chain carries TRBV7-8 and TRBJ2-2; D unresolved. V shed 7 bases and J shed 3 bases, with 12 bases lying between them. The CDR3 length is 14 residues. CDR1 and CDR2 (germline): SGHVS, FQNEAQ. In DNA, the CDR3 is TGTGCCAGCACAAGACCCCCGTACACCGGGGAGCTGTTTTTT. Translation gives CASTRPPYTGELFF.

This clonotype was observed once. The chain carries TRBV11-2 and TRBJ2-7, with D unclear. The assigned J gene may be wrong: the sequence end matches TRBJ2-5 better. CDR1 and CDR2 (germline): SGHAT, FQNNGV. This CDR3 is 12 amino acids long. CDR3 sequence: CASSLSLKTQYF. In DNA form, the CDR3 reads TGTGCCAGCAGCTTAAGCTTGAAGACCCAGTACTTC.

The V call is TRBV7-6, the J call TRBJ1-6; D is undetermined. This CDR3 has 17 residues. V lost 5 bases to trimming and J lost 7 bases, with 21 bases between them. Looked up from germline, CDR1 is SGHVS and CDR2 is FNYEAQ. For the CDR3, the DNA is TGTGCCAGCAGCCCAGGCATGGCACGTACCCTAAATTCACCCCTCCACTTT. Encoded protein: CASSPGMARTLNSPLHF.